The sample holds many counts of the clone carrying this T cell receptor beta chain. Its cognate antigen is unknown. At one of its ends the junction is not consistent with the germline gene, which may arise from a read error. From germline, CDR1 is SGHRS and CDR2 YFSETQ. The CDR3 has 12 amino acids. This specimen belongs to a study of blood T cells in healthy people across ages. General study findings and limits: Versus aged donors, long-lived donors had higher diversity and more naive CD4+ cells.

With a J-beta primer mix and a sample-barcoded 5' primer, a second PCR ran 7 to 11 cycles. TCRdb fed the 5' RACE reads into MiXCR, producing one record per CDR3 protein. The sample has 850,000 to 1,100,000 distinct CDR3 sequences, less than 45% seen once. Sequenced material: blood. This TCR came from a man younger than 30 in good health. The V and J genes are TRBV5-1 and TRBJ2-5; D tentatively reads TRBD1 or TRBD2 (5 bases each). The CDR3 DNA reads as TGTGCCAGCAGTTTGGGGACGGAGACCCAGTACTTC. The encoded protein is CASSLGTETQYF.